These T cell receptor beta chains were read from a single sample in a study of PD-1 blockade in classical Hodgkin lymphoma. TCRdb keeps only in-frame clones here, not all; method: immunoSEQ multiplex PCR. The sample holds around 50,000 clones, about 75% seen once. This material consisted of peripheral blood mononuclear cells (PBMCs), taken before the fourth cycle of nivolumab. The receptor set was obtained from a human donor with classical Hodgkin lymphoma. Each CDR3 is given with its conserved first and last residue. The D gene is left open where the match is weak. Rows give clone size only sometimes, using once, few, many, or a class for an expanded clone.

CDR3nt	CDR3aa	v_gene	j_gene	d_gene	abundance
TGTGCCAGCAGTTGGGACAGGGAGGTTAACAATGAGCAGTTCTTC	CASSWDREVNNEQFF	TRBV2	TRBJ2-1	TRBD1	-
TGTGCCAGTAGTTTGGGGGTTTCCTACGAGCAGTACTTC	CASSLGVSYEQYF	TRBV19	TRBJ2-7	-	-
TGTGCCAGCAGCGACCAGGGGGTCTCCTACAATGAGCAGTTCTTC	CASSDQGVSYNEQFF	TRBV9	TRBJ2-1	TRBD1	-
TGTGCCAGCAGCTCCTTTGGGGCAGGGAGAGAAGCTTTCTTT	CASSSFGAGREAFF	TRBV25-1	TRBJ1-1	-	-
TGTGCCAGCTCAAAGACCTACGAGCAGTACTTC	CASSKTYEQYF	TRBV18	TRBJ2-7	-	-
TGTGCCAGCAGTCCTCTGGCGACTGAGCAGTTCTTC	CASSPLATEQFF	TRBV7-9	TRBJ2-1	-	-
TGTGCCAGCAGCCGGGGCCCGGGAGGGGCCTACGAGCAGTACTTC	CASSRGPGGAYEQYF	TRBV5-5	TRBJ2-7	TRBD2	-
TGTGCCAGCAGCTTTTGGAGGGGAGATACGCAGTATTTT	CASSFWRGDTQYF	TRBV7-8	TRBJ2-3	-	-
TGTGCCAGCAGCTTAGGGGGGCGGCAGCCCCAGCATTTT	CASSLGGRQPQHF	TRBV7-2	TRBJ1-5	-	-
TGTGCCAGCAGCTTAGGTCATCTCTACGAGCAGTACTTC	CASSLGHLYEQYF	TRBV11-3	TRBJ2-7	-	-
TGTGCCAGCAGCCCAGGTGGGAGTTCAAATGAGCAGTTCTTC	CASSPGGSSNEQFF	TRBV7-9	TRBJ2-1	-	-
TGTGCCAGCACCAAAAGAACGGGGGTCTATGGCTACACCTTC	CASTKRTGVYGYTF	TRBV6-5	TRBJ1-2	-	-
TGTGCCAGCAGTTTTGCCGCAGGGGCAGATACGCAGTATTTT	CASSFAAGADTQYF	TRBV28	TRBJ2-3	-	-
TGTGCCAGCAGCGGCCCGGGACAGGGCAACTATGGCTACACCTTC	CASSGPGQGNYGYTF	TRBV9	TRBJ1-2	TRBD1	-
TGTGCCAGCAGACGGGACAGGGGAGATGGCTACACCTTC	CASRRDRGDGYTF	TRBV6-5	TRBJ1-2	TRBD1	-
TGTGCCAGTAGTATAGACAAGAACTATGGCTACACCTTC	CASSIDKNYGYTF	TRBV19	TRBJ1-2	-	-
TGTGCCAGCAGGCGAGAGGGGCTAGCGGGAGGGGAGAATGAGCAGTTCTTC	CASRREGLAGGENEQFF	TRBV13	TRBJ2-1	TRBD2	few
TGTGCCAGCAGCCCGACGGGACAGGGGACGACCGGGGAGCTGTTTTTT	CASSPTGQGTTGELFF	TRBV6-6	TRBJ2-2	TRBD1	-
TGTGCCAGCAGCTTAGGACAGGTTTACACAGATACGCAGTATTTT	CASSLGQVYTDTQYF	TRBV7-9	TRBJ2-3	-	-
TGTGCCAGCAGCCCCCCATTCAGGGAGGAGCAGTACTTC	CASSPPFREEQYF	TRBV5-6	TRBJ2-7	-	once
TGTGCCAGCAGCGAACAGGGGAACACTGAAGCTTTCTTT	CASSEQGNTEAFF	TRBV9	TRBJ1-1	-	-
TGTGCCAGCAGTTCCCGACTTGTGAAGGGGCAGTTCTTC	CASSSRLVKGQFF	TRBV6-5	TRBJ2-1	-	-
TGTGCCAGCCGTAGGGGAGCAGGTTATGGCTACACCTTC	CASRRGAGYGYTF	TRBV6-6	TRBJ1-2	-	once
TGTGCCAGTAGTAAGCCCGGGACTAGCGGGAGAAATGAGCAGTTCTTC	CASSKPGTSGRNEQFF	TRBV19	TRBJ2-1	TRBD2	-
TGTGCCAGCAGCTCAGAACAGGGGCTTACCACCGGGGAGCTGTTTTTT	CASSSEQGLTTGELFF	TRBV13	TRBJ2-2	TRBD1	-
TGTGCCAGCAGCTTATCTCCGAGCGGGAGCGGTTACGAGCAGTACTTC	CASSLSPSGSGYEQYF	TRBV7-2	TRBJ2-7	TRBD2	few
TGTGCTAGCAGCCCGGACAGGAAAGAGACCCAGTACTTC	CASSPDRKETQYF	TRBV7-7	TRBJ2-5	TRBD1	-
TGTGCCAGCAGTCAAGACAGGGTCTATGGCTACACCTTC	CASSQDRVYGYTF	TRBV6-5	TRBJ1-2	TRBD1	-
TGTGCCAGTAGTCCATTTCTCAAGAGCTCTGGAAACACCATATATTTT	CASSPFLKSSGNTIYF	TRBV19	TRBJ1-3	-	-
TGTGCCAGCAGCGTAGGAGACAGGGGAGGGCAAGAGACCCAGTACTTC	CASSVGDRGGQETQYF	TRBV9	TRBJ2-5	-	few
TGCAGCGTCCAGCGGAACTCCTACGAGCAGTACTTC	CSVQRNSYEQYF	TRBV29-1	TRBJ2-7	-	once
TGTGCCAGCAGTGAAGGGGGCGAAGCTTTCTTT	CASSEGGEAFF	TRBV25-1	TRBJ1-1	-	-
TGTGCCAGCAGTGAAGCGGGGACAGGGAGCGGCTACGAGCAGTACTTC	CASSEAGTGSGYEQYF	TRBV2	TRBJ2-7	TRBD1	medium-sized
TGTGCCAGCAGTCTAACCGTCTTCACAGATACGCAGTATTTT	CASSLTVFTDTQYF	TRBV6-5	TRBJ2-3	-	few
TGCGCCAGCAGCCCCGGCGTCGAGGAAAAACTGTTTTTT	CASSPGVEEKLFF	TRBV5-1	TRBJ1-4	-	-
TGTGCCAGCAGAAACGGACAGGGTGATGTGAATGAGCAGTTCTTC	CASRNGQGDVNEQFF	TRBV28	TRBJ2-1	TRBD1	-
TGTGCCAGCAGCTTAACAGGTAGCGGACTAAGCACAGATACGCAGTATTTT	CASSLTGSGLSTDTQYF	TRBV7-9	TRBJ2-3	-	-
TGCGCCAGCAGCTTGGATCGGGGGAGCTCCTACGAGCAGTACTTC	CASSLDRGSSYEQYF	TRBV5-1	TRBJ2-7	-	few
TGTGCCATCAGTGAGTCGATAGAAAAACTGTTTTTT	CAISESIEKLFF	TRBV10-3	TRBJ1-4	-	few
TGCAGCGTTGAAACAGATTACGAGCAGTACTTC	CSVETDYEQYF	TRBV29-1	TRBJ2-7	-	-
TGTGCCAGCAGTTTTGCGGGGAACTACAATGAGCAGTTCTTC	CASSFAGNYNEQFF	TRBV28	TRBJ2-1	-	-
TGTGCCAGCAGTGAAGCCGGGACTAGCTCCTACGAGCAGTACTTC	CASSEAGTSSYEQYF	TRBV6-1	TRBJ2-7	TRBD2	-
TGTGCCAGCAGTGAATGGGGAGCGGGACAGATCTCCTACGAGCAGTACTTC	CASSEWGAGQISYEQYF	TRBV6-1	TRBJ2-7	-	-
TGTGCCAGTAGTATAGTCGGCAGGGCCAACACTGAAGCTTTCTTT	CASSIVGRANTEAFF	TRBV19	TRBJ1-1	-	-
TGCGCCAGCAGTTTAGGACAGTACAATGAGCAGTTCTTC	CASSLGQYNEQFF	TRBV5-1	TRBJ2-1	-	-
TGTGCCAGCAGGGGACGGGACGGCTACACCTTC	CASRGRDGYTF	TRBV21-1	TRBJ1-2	-	few
TGTGCCAGCAGCTTAGCGGGATCCTACAATGAGCAGTTCTTC	CASSLAGSYNEQFF	TRBV7-8	TRBJ2-1	-	-
TGTGCCAGCAGCCCCCGGAGATACAGTCAAGAGACCCAGTACTTC	CASSPRRYSQETQYF	TRBV11-2	TRBJ2-5	-	few
TGTGCCAGCAGGCCCGGGATCCGGGGCCAAGAGACCCAGTACTTC	CASRPGIRGQETQYF	TRBV9	TRBJ2-5	-	-
TGTGCCAGCAGCTTGGGGGACTTGGAAGGTGAAAAACTGTTTTTT	CASSLGDLEGEKLFF	TRBV7-9	TRBJ1-4	-	-
TGTGCCAGCAGCAAAGGTAGAGGGTTGGTTTGCGGCTACACCTTC	CASSKGRGLVCGYTF	TRBV21-1	TRBJ1-2	-	-
TGTGCCAGCAGACCTGACAGGGGTGGTGGCTACACCTTC	CASRPDRGGGYTF	TRBV2	TRBJ1-2	TRBD1	-
TGTGCCATCAGTGATTCTCGCGGGAGGGCCGAAGAGACCCAGTACTTC	CAISDSRGRAEETQYF	TRBV10-3	TRBJ2-5	TRBD2	-